The rows below give T cell receptor beta chains drawn from one sample of a study of response to subunit inactivated influenza vaccine. TCRdb re-called the RT-PCR reads through MiXCR, storing one row per CDR3 protein. This sample has 450,000 to 550,000 distinct CDR3 sequences; roughly 25% occur once, and the top ten carry around 2%. Sequenced material: CD4+ T cells sorted from PBMCs, taken about 5 days after vaccination. The receptors shown here come from a man between 45 and 60 years old who received an inactivated influenza vaccine. The CDR3 runs from the conserved cysteine through the conserved F or W. Each record gives: J gene, V gene, clone size, D gene, CDR3 DNA, CDR3 protein. The D gene is left open where the match is weak. Not all rows give a size; the values are once, few, many and, for expanded clones, a class.

TRBJ2-2 | TRBV12-3/TRBV12-4 | . | TRBD1 | TGTGCCAGCAGCCCTCGCCCTACAGGGGTCACCGGGGAGCTGTTTTTT | CASSPRPTGVTGELFF
TRBJ2-7 | TRBV7-9 | few | . | TGTGCCAGCAGCTTAGAAGCATTGGCGGGTAACGAGCAGTACTTC | CASSLEALAGNEQYF
TRBJ2-7 | TRBV12-3/TRBV12-4 | few | TRBD2 | TGTGCCAGCAGTGGCGCGGGAGGGCCGTACGAGCAGTACTTC | CASSGAGGPYEQYF
TRBJ2-3 | TRBV4-1 | . | TRBD2 | TGCGCCAGCAGCCAAGATCGTGGACTAGCGGGGGGGAAAGACACAGATACGCAGTATTTT | CASSQDRGLAGGKDTDTQYF
TRBJ2-1 | TRBV29-1 | . | TRBD1 | TGCAGCGTTGCCTTCTTGACAGGGAGTCGCCATGAGCAGTTCTTC | CSVAFLTGSRHEQFF
TRBJ2-5 | TRBV12-3/TRBV12-4 | medium-sized | . | TGTGCCAGCAGTTTGGGCGTACCGGGGACCCAGTACTTC | CASSLGVPGTQYF
TRBJ2-5 | TRBV4-3 | . | . | TGCGCCAGCAGCCCAAAGTCCCGAACAGAGACCCAGTACTTC | CASSPKSRTETQYF
TRBJ2-5 | TRBV20-1 | . | . | TGCAGTGCCCAAGTGGGCACCTCCAGGGAGACCCAGTACTTC | CSAQVGTSRETQYF
TRBJ2-7 | TRBV7-8 | . | TRBD1 | TGTGCCAGCAGTCCCGACAGGGCCTCTCAGTACGAGCAGTACTTC | CASSPDRASQYEQYF
TRBJ2-3 | TRBV11-3 | . | . | TGTGCCAGCAGCAACCCGACCGGGGTTACGCAGTATTTT | CASSNPTGVTQYF
TRBJ2-1 | TRBV28 | . | TRBD1 | TGTGCCAGCACCAGGACAGGTTGGAATGAGCAGTTCTTC | CASTRTGWNEQFF
TRBJ1-2 | TRBV3-1 | . | TRBD1 | TGTGCCAGCAGCCAAGCGCATCCGGGACAGGAATATGGCTACACCTTC | CASSQAHPGQEYGYTF
TRBJ2-2 | TRBV6-5 | . | . | TGTGCCAGCAGTTACCGCATCGGGGCGGATTACACCGGGGAGCTGTTTTTT | CASSYRIGADYTGELFF
TRBJ2-1 | TRBV6-2/TRBV6-3 | few | TRBD2 | TGTGCCAGCAGTTACTCGCTACGGGGGGGCAATGAGCAGTTCTTC | CASSYSLRGGNEQFF
TRBJ2-1 | TRBV15 | . | . | TGTGCCACCAGCAGAGGGGGCGGGGGCTCCAATGAGCAGTTCTTC | CATSRGGGGSNEQFF
TRBJ1-2 | TRBV4-2 | . | . | TGTGCCAGCAGCCAAGAGGCGGGGGGCGCGAGCGGCTACACCTTC | CASSQEAGGASGYTF
TRBJ2-1 | TRBV11-1 | many | TRBD2 | TGTGCCAGCAGCTTAGGGGGGGGGACTTCCCGCACCTACAATGAGCAGTTCTTC | CASSLGGGTSRTYNEQFF
TRBJ2-7 | TRBV4-3 | . | TRBD1 | TGCGCCAGCAGCCAAGAATTTCAGGGGGCTCTCTCAGGCGAGCAGTACTTC | CASSQEFQGALSGEQYF
TRBJ2-2 | TRBV20-1 | . | . | TGCAGTGCTAAGAGCTTTCAGGGCGGCACCGGGGAGCTGTTTTTT | CSAKSFQGGTGELFF
TRBJ2-5 | TRBV12-3/TRBV12-4 | . | TRBD2 | TGTGCCAGCAGACGGGGGGGCCCCGAGACCCAGTACTTC | CASRRGGPETQYF
TRBJ2-7 | TRBV15 | . | . | TGTGCCACCAGCAGAGCCGGAGCGATCTCCTACGAGCAGTACTTC | CATSRAGAISYEQYF
TRBJ2-1 | TRBV5-1 | few | TRBD2 | TGCGCCAGCAGCCGGACTAGCGGGGGGGTGGGTGAGCAGTTCTTC | CASSRTSGGVGEQFF
TRBJ1-6 | TRBV19 | . | . | TGTGCCAGTAGTATTTCCGGGAGAAAGGGGTCACCCCTCCACTTT | CASSISGRKGSPLHF
TRBJ1-2 | TRBV25-1 | . | . | TGTGCCAGCAGTGAATCTTCAGGGGACGGCTACACCTTC | CASSESSGDGYTF
TRBJ2-7 | TRBV10-3 | few | TRBD1 | TGTGCCATCAGTGATCAAGGGGGCACCATTTACGAGCAGTACTTC | CAISDQGGTIYEQYF
TRBJ2-1 | TRBV3-1 | . | TRBD2 | TGTGCCAGCAGCCCTACACTAGCGGGAGGTAACTATGAGCAGTTCTTC | CASSPTLAGGNYEQFF
TRBJ2-5 | TRBV6-2/TRBV6-3 | . | . | TGTGCCAGCAGTTCGGCTAGACGGACACAAGAGACCCAGTACTTC | CASSSARRTQETQYF
TRBJ2-3 | TRBV5-5 | . | . | TGTGCCAGCACCCCGGGACCACCCACAGATACGCAGTATTTT | CASTPGPPTDTQYF
TRBJ2-3 | TRBV11-1 | . | TRBD2 | TGTGCCAGCATCTCCAAAAGGGGACTAGCGGGGAGAGGTGGCACAGATACGCAGTATTTT | CASISKRGLAGRGGTDTQYF
TRBJ2-2 | TRBV20-1 | few | . | TGCAGTGCTAGAGATTACGTACGCGGACAGAACACCGGGGAGCTGTTTTTT | CSARDYVRGQNTGELFF
TRBJ2-7 | TRBV6-5 | . | . | TGTGCCAGCAGTTACTCCTCGGACAGAGGAGCCCGCCGGGCCTACGAGCAGTACTTC | CASSYSSDRGARRAYEQYF
TRBJ2-4 | TRBV7-2 | . | TRBD1 | TGTGCCAGCAGCTCGTCATTTACGGGACAGACCAAAAACATTCAGTACTTC | CASSSSFTGQTKNIQYF
TRBJ1-2 | TRBV20-1 | . | . | TGCAGTGCTAGACAGGAAGTTAAAAACTATGGCTACACCTTC | CSARQEVKNYGYTF
TRBJ2-2 | TRBV5-5 | many | TRBD1 | TGTGCCAGCAGCGGAGGACAGGGGGCGAGGGTTACCGGGGAGCTGTTTTTT | CASSGGQGARVTGELFF
TRBJ2-1 | TRBV20-1 | . | TRBD2 | TGCAGTGCTCGACTAGCGGGAGGGGGGTACAATGAGCAGTTCTTC | CSARLAGGGYNEQFF
TRBJ2-1 | TRBV7-2 | . | TRBD2 | TGTGCCAGCAGCTCACTAGCGGGACCATACGAGCAGTTCTTC | CASSSLAGPYEQFF
TRBJ2-1 | TRBV25-1 | few | TRBD2 | TGTGCCAGCAGTGAAGAGGGTAGCGGGATAGGGGGATTCAATGAGCAGTTCTTC | CASSEEGSGIGGFNEQFF
TRBJ2-3 | TRBV10-3 | few | . | TGTGCCATCAGTGATCTTGGTAGGACAGATACGCAGTATTTT | CAISDLGRTDTQYF
TRBJ2-7 | TRBV20-1 | few | . | TGCAGTGCTCACGCTACCGCCTACGAGCAGTACTTC | CSAHATAYEQYF
TRBJ1-4 | TRBV4-1 | . | . | TGCGCCAGCAGCCGGAACTCGGACCCAACTAATGAAAAACTGTTTTTT | CASSRNSDPTNEKLFF
TRBJ2-1 | TRBV12-3/TRBV12-4 | . | . | TGTGCCAGCAGGCTAGAAGAGGTCACCAGCTCCTACAATGAGCAGTTCTTC | CASRLEEVTSSYNEQFF
TRBJ2-7 | TRBV27 | few | . | TGTGCCAGCAGTTTAGCGGGAAAACCCTACGAGCAGTACTTC | CASSLAGKPYEQYF
TRBJ1-4 | TRBV7-6 | . | TRBD1 | TGTGCCAGCAGCTCCGGACAGGCCTCTAATGAAAAACTGTTTTTT | CASSSGQASNEKLFF
TRBJ2-1 | TRBV11-2 | . | TRBD2 | TGTGCCAGCAGCTCCCCAAGGCCGGGGACTAGCGGGAGATGGTCCTACAATGAGCAGTTCTTC | CASSSPRPGTSGRWSYNEQFF
TRBJ2-7 | TRBV6-5 | few | TRBD1 | TGTGCCAGCAGTTATTGGGGACAGGGGGCTCAATACGAGCAGTACTTC | CASSYWGQGAQYEQYF
TRBJ2-7 | TRBV6-5 | few | TRBD2 | TGTGCCAGCAGTTACTCCGCGTCGGTAGCGGGGTCCTACGAGCAGTACTTC | CASSYSASVAGSYEQYF
TRBJ2-2 | TRBV5-1 | . | . | TGCGCCAGCAGCTTGGTAGTGGGTAGCACCGGGGAGCTGTTTTTT | CASSLVVGSTGELFF
TRBJ2-2 | TRBV24-1 | . | TRBD1 | TGTGCCACCAGTGATACCGGGACAGGGGCTACCGGGGAGCTGTTTTTT | CATSDTGTGATGELFF
TRBJ2-7 | TRBV6-1 | . | TRBD2 | TGTGCCAGCTGTAAGCCCCAGAGGGTTAGCGGGGGGCCGGGTGAGCAGTACTTC | CASCKPQRVSGGPGEQYF
TRBJ2-2 | TRBV9 | few | TRBD2 | TGTGCCAGCAGTTTTGCGGGAGAAACCGGGGAGCTGTTTTTT | CASSFAGETGELFF
TRBJ1-2 | TRBV10-3 | few | . | TGTGCCATCAGTGAGTCGGGGAGTCACTATGGCTACACCTTC | CAISESGSHYGYTF
TRBJ2-7 | TRBV12-3/TRBV12-4 | . | TRBD1 | TGTGCCAGCAGCACGGGCGGGACAGGGGCCTACGAGCAGTACTTC | CASSTGGTGAYEQYF
TRBJ2-3 | TRBV20-1 | few | . | TGCAGTGCTAGCACAGGGCGCCTAGATACGCAGTATTTT | CSASTGRLDTQYF
TRBJ2-4 | TRBV2 | . | TRBD1 | TGTGCCAGCAGTTACGGACAGGGTCAAAACATTCAGTACTTC | CASSYGQGQNIQYF
TRBJ2-3 | TRBV5-6 | few | TRBD2 | TGTGCCAGCAGCTTAAGAACTAGCGGATTCACAGATACGCAGTATTTT | CASSLRTSGFTDTQYF